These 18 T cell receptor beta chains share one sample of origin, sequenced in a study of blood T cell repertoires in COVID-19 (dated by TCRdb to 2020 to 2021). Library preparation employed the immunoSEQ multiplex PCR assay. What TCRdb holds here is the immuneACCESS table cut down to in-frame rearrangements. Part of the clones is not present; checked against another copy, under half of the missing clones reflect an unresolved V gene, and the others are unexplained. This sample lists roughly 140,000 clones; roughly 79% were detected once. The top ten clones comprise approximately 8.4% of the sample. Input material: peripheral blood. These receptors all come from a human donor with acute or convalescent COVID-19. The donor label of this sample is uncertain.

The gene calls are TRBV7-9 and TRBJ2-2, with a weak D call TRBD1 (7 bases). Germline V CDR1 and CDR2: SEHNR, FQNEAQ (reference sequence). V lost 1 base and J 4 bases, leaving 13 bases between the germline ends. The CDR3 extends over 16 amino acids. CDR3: CASSLGRGQSTGELFF. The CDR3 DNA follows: TGTGCCAGCAGCTTAGGGAGGGGACAGAGCACCGGGGAGCTGTTTTTT. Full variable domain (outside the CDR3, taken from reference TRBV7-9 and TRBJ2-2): DTGVSQNPRHKITKRGQNVTFRCDPISEHNRLYWYRQTLGQGPEFLTYFQNEAQLEKSRLLSDRFSAERPKGSFSTLEIQRTEQGDSAMYLCASSLGRGQSTGELFFGEGSRLTVL.

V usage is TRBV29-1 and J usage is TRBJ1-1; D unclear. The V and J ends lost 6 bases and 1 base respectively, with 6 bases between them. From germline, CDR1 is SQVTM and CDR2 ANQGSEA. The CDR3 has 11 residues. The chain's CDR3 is CSVEANTEAFF. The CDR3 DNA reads TGCAGCGTCGAGGCGAACACTGAAGCTTTCTTT.

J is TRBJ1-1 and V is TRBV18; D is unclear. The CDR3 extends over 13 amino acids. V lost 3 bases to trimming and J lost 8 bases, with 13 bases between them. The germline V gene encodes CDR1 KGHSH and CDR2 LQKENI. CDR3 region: CASSPREGMEAFF. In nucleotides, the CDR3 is TGTGCCAGCTCACCCCGGGAGGGTATGGAAGCTTTCTTT.

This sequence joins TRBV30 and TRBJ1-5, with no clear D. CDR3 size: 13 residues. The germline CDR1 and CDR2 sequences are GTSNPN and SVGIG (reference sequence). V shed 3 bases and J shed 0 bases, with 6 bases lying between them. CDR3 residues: CAWSPSSNQPQHF. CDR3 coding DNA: TGTGCCTGGAGCCCCTCTAGCAATCAGCCCCAGCATTTT.

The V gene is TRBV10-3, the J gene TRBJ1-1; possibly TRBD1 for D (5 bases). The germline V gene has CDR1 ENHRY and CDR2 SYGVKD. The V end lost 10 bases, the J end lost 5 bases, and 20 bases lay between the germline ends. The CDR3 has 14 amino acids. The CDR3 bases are TGTGCCACGACGTTCGGGGGGGAAGGAACTGAAGCTTTCTTT. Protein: CATTFGGEGTEAFF.

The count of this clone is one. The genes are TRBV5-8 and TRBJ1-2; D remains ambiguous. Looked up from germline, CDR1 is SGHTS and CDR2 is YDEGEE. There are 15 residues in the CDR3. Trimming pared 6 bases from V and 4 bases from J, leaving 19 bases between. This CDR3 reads CASNPRERQIYGYTF. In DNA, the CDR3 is TGTGCCAGCAACCCTCGAGAGCGTCAAATCTATGGCTACACCTTC.

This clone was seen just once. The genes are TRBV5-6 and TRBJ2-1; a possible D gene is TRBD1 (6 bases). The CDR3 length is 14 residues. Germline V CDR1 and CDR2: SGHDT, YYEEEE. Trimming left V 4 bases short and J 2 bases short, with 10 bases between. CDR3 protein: CASSGGQPYNEQFF. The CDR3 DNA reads TGTGCCAGCAGCGGGGGCCAACCCTACAATGAGCAGTTCTTC.

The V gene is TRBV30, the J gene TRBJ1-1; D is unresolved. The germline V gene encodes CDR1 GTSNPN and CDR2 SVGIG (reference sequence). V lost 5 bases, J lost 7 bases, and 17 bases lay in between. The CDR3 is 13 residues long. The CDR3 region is CAWGPRTDDEAFF. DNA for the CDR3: TGTGCCTGGGGCCCCCGCACCGATGATGAAGCTTTCTTT.

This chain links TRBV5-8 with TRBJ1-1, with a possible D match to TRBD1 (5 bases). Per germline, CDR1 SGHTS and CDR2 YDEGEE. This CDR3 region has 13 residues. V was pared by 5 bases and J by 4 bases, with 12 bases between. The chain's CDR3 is CASRALGGTEAFF. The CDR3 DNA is TGTGCCAGCAGGGCTTTGGGGGGCACTGAAGCTTTCTTT.

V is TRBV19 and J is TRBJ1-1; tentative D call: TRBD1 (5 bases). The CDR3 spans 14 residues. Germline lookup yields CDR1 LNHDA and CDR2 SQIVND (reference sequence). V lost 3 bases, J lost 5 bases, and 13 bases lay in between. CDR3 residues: CASSISGAGTEAFF. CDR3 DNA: TGTGCCAGTAGTATTTCAGGTGCAGGGACTGAAGCTTTCTTT.

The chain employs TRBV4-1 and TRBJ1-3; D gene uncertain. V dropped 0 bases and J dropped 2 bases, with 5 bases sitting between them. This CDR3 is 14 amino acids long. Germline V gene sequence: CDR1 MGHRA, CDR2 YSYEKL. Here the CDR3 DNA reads TGCGCCAGCAGCCAAGACCCAGCTGGAAACACCATATATTTT. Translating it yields CASSQDPAGNTIYF.

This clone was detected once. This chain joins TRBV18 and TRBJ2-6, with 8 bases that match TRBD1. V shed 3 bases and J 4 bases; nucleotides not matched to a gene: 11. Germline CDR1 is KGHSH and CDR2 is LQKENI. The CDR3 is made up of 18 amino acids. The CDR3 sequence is CASSPPPGTGAGANVLTF. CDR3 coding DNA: TGTGCCAGCTCACCCCCCCCGGGGACAGGAGCCGGGGCCAACGTCCTGACTTTC.

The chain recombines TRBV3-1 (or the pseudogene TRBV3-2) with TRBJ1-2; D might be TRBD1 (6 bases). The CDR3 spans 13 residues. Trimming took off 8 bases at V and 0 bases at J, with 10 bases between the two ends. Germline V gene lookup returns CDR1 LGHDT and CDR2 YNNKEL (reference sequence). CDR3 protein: CASAGGPNYGYTF. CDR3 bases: TGTGCCAGCGCGGGGGGGCCTAACTATGGCTACACCTTC.

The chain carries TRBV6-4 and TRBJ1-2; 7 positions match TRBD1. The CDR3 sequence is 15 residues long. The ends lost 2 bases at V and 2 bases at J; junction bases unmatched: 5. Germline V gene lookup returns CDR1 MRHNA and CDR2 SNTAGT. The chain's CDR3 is CASSDPGQSNYGYTF. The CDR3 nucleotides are TGTGCCAGCAGTGACCCGGGACAGAGCAACTATGGCTACACCTTC.

CDR3 nucleotide sequence: TGTGCCAGCAGTGACTCGACTAGGGGCTCCTACAATGAGCAGTTCTTC. It translates to CASSDSTRGSYNEQFF. The chain has TRBV6-4 and TRBJ2-1; D possibly corresponds to TRBD2 (6 bases). CDR3 length equals 16 residues. Per germline, CDR1 MRHNA and CDR2 SNTAGT. V lost 0 bases to trimming and J lost 0 bases, with 9 bases between them.

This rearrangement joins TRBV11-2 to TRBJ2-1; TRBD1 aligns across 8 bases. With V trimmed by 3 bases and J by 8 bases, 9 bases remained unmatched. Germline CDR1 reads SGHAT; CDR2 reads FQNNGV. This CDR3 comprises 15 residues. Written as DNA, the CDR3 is TGTGCCAGCAGCTTCGGACAGGGTATTATCTATGAGCAGTTCTTC. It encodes CASSFGQGIIYEQFF.

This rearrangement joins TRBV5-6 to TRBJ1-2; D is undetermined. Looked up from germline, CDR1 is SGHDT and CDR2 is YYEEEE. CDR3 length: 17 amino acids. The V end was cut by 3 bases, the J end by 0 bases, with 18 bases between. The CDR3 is CASSSELESLANYGYTF. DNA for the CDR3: TGTGCCAGCAGCTCCGAGCTAGAAAGTTTAGCTAACTATGGCTACACCTTC.

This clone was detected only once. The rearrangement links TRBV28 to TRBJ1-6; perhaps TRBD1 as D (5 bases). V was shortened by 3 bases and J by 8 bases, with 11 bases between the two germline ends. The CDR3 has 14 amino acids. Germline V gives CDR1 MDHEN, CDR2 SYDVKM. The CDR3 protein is CASSLWGRDSPLHF. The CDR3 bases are TGTGCCAGCAGTTTGTGGGGCAGGGATTCACCCCTCCACTTT.